This entry lists 7 T cell receptor beta chains sequenced from one sample in a study of blood T cell repertoires in COVID-19. Produced via immunoSEQ multiplex PCR; TCRdb's table is partial and in-frame only. The data hold some 300,000 clones, with just under 90% observed a single time. Sequenced sample: peripheral blood. These receptors came from a woman aged 45-60 years with COVID-19, enrolled during active disease.

The V call is TRBV5-6, the J call TRBJ1-1; 9 bases line up with TRBD1. The CDR3 consists of 14 residues. Germline-derived CDR1 and CDR2 are SGHDT and YYEEEE. The V gene end was trimmed by 1 base and the J gene end by 7 bases; junction bases not matched to a gene: 5. The chain's CDR3 is CASSLSTGGLEAFF. CDR3 in DNA: TGTGCCAGCAGCTTGTCGACAGGGGGTCTTGAAGCTTTCTTT.

The gene calls are TRBV10-1 and TRBJ2-2; possible D gene TRBD2, 7 bases. V was trimmed by 3 bases and J by 3 bases, leaving 17 bases between them. CDR1 and CDR2 (germline): WNHNN, SYGVQD (reference sequence). This CDR3 has 17 residues. The CDR3 here is CASSDLTAGQYTGELFF. The DNA of the CDR3 is TGCGCCAGCAGTGATTTGACAGCGGGACAATACACCGGGGAGCTGTTTTTT.

This rearrangement joins TRBV2 to TRBJ1-2, with 8 bases that match TRBD1. With 8 bases clipped from V and 8 bases from J, the junction kept 13 bases outside the gene matches. This CDR3 is 14 amino acids long. CDR1 is SNHLY and CDR2 is FYNNEI in the germline V gene. The CDR3 DNA reads TGTGCCAGCGACCGGGACAGGTCAACTATGGGCTACACCTTC. Translating gives CASDRDRSTMGYTF.

This sequence joins TRBV19 and TRBJ1-5; 10 bases are shared with TRBD1. The CDR3 has 16 amino acids. Germline loops: CDR1 LNHDA, CDR2 SQIVND (reference sequence). V trimming: 9 bases; J trimming: 0 bases; junction bases outside the gene matches: 8. CDR3 bases: TGTGCCAGCCGACGCGGGACAGGGGATAGCAATCAGCCCCAGCATTTT. Translated: CASRRGTGDSNQPQHF.

This chain connects TRBV19 to TRBJ1-1; maybe TRBD1 (5 bases). CDR3 length equals 14 residues. Germline V gene data show CDR1 as LNHDA and CDR2 as SQIVND (reference sequence). V dropped 6 bases and J dropped 2 bases, with 13 bases sitting between them. The CDR3 here is CASSARGTNTEAFF. The CDR3 coding sequence is TGTGCCAGTAGCGCGCGGGGGACTAACACTGAAGCTTTCTTT.

This chain uses TRBV30 with TRBJ1-5; 8 nucleotides match TRBD1. The trim removed 2 bases at V and 1 base at J, leaving 1 base unmatched. This CDR3 has 14 residues. Germline CDR1 GTSNPN, CDR2 SVGIG (reference sequence). CDR3 residues: CAWSWDRSNQPQHF. The CDR3 coding sequence is TGTGCCTGGAGTTGGGACAGGAGCAATCAGCCCCAGCATTTT.

This clone was counted once. V usage is TRBV4-1 and J usage is TRBJ2-2; TRBD1 is a possible D gene (6 bases). The CDR3 loop spans 15 amino acids. Trimming pared 3 bases from V and 1 base from J, leaving 9 bases between. CDR1 MGHRA and CDR2 YSYEKL come from the germline V gene. The CDR3 spells CASSQPTGNTGELFF. The CDR3 DNA reads as TGCGCCAGCAGCCAGCCGACAGGGAACACCGGGGAGCTGTTTTTT.